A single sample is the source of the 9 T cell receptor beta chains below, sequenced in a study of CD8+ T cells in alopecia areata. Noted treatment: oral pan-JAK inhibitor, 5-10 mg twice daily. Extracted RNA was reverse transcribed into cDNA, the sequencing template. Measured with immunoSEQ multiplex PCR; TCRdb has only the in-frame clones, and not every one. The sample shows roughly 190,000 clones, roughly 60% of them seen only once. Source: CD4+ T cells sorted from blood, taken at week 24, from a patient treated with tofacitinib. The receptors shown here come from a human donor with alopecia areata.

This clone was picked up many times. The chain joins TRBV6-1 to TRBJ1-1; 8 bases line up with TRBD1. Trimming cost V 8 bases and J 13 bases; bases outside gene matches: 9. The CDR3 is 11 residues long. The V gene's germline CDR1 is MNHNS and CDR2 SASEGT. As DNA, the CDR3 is TGTGCCAGCGGACAGGGTAATCCGGTTTTCTTT. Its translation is CASGQGNPVFF.

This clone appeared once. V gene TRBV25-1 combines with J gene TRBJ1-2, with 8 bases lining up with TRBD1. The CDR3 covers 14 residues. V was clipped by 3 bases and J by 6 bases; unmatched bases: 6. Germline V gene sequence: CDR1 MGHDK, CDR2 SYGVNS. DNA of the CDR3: TGTGCCAGCAGTGATCAGGGGGCAAGGGATGGCTACACCTTC. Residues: CASSDQGARDGYTF.

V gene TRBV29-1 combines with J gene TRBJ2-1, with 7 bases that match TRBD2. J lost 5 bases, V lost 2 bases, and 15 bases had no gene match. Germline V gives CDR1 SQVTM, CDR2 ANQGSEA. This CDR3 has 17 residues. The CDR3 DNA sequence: TGCAGCGTTGAAAGTATGTGGGGAGGGACTACAAACAATGAGCAGTTCTTC. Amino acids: CSVESMWGGTTNNEQFF.

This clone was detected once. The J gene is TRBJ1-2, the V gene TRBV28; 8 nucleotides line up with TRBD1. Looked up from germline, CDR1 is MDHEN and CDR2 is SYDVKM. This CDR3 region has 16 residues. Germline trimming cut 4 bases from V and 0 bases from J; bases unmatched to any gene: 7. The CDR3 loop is CASSSGQGLANYGYTF. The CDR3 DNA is TGTGCCAGCAGTTCCGGACAGGGCCTCGCTAACTATGGCTACACCTTC.

CDR3 DNA sequence: TGTGCCAGCAGTGAAATTCAGCCCCAGCATTTT. Translating gives CASSEIQPQHF. The chain has TRBV6-6 and TRBJ1-5; no reliable D call. V gave up 5 bases and J gave up 6 bases, with 5 bases separating them. Germline lookup yields CDR1 MNHNY and CDR2 SVGAGI (reference sequence). The CDR3 loop spans 11 amino acids.

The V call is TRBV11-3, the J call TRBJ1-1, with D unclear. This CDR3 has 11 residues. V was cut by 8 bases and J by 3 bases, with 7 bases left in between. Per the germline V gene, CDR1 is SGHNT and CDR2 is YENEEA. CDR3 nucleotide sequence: TGTGCCAGCCTCATGGACACTGAAGCTTTCTTT. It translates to CASLMDTEAFF.

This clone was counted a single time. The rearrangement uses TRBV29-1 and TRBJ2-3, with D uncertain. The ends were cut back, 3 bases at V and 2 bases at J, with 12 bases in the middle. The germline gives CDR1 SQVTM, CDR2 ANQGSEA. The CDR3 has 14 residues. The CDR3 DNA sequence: TGCAGCGTTGATGGGAACGGTAACACAGATACGCAGTATTTT. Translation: CSVDGNGNTDTQYF.

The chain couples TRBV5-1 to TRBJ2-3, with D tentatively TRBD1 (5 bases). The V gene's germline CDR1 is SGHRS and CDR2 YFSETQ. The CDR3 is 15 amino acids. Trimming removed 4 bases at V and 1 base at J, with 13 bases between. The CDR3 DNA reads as TGCGCCAGCAGCAGCACAGGCGCCGGCACAGATACGCAGTATTTT. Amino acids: CASSSTGAGTDTQYF.

The CDR3 sequence: CASSPRDSQRVAQYF. The CDR3 region has the DNA TGCGCCAGCAGCCCACGGGACAGCCAGAGAGTGGCCCAGTACTTC. The genes are TRBV4-1 and TRBJ2-5, with TRBD1 identical over 7 bases. The trim removed 4 bases at V and 9 bases at J, leaving 14 bases unmatched. The germline gives CDR1 MGHRA, CDR2 YSYEKL. This CDR3 contains 15 residues.